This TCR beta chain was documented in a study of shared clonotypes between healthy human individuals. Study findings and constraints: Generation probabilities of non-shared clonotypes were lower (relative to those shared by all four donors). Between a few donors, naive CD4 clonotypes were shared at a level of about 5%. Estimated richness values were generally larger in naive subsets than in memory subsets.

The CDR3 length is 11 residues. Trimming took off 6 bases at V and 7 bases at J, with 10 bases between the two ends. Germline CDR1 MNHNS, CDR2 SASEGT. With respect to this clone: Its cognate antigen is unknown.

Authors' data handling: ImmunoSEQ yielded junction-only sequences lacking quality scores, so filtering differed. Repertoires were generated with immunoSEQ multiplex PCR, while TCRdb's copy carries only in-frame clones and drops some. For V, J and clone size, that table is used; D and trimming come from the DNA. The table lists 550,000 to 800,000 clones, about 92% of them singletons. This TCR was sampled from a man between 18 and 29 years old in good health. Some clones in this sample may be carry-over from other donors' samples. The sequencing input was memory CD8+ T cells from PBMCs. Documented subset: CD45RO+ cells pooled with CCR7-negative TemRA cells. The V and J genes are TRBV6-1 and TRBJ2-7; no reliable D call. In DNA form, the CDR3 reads TGTGCCAGCAGCCTAACAAGGGAGCAGTACTTC. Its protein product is CASSLTREQYF.